This TCR beta chain was identified during a study of blood T cell repertoires in COVID-19 (TCRdb year 2020). As for the study more broadly: Collaborator samples came from the United States, Italy and Spain and covered acute and convalescent phases of COVID-19. The material from the prospective study consisted of cDNA or gDNA derived from T cells, B-cell-depleted T cells, or PBMCs. Subjects who had been exposed to COVID-19, were actively infected with it, or had recovered from it provided the deeply sampled blood TCRbeta repertoires that made up the dataset. The repertoires were released in a freely available public database meant as a resource for research on the immune response to SARS-CoV-2. Samples were obtained from the ongoing ImmuneRACE study (first 160 participants) and from 1,254 subjects provided by 6 global collaborators. The sample metadata nearly always contained a de-identified subject ID, COVID-19 status, age in years and sex. HLA class I and class II types, where available, came from metadata supplied by the sample provider rather than from assay-based typing. Study-level results and caveats: How much clinical and demographic metadata was included differed by source and by participant, and the metadata was provided uncurated.

The immunoSEQ Assay, a bias-controlled multiplex PCR, was used to amplify TCRbeta CDR3 regions from genomic DNA. On the study's bioinformatics: Within the assay, amplification of reference gene primers was used to estimate how many nucleated cells each sample contained. To quantify the absolute abundance of each unique TCRbeta CDR3 rearrangement, sequence reads were collapsed and filtered. For each sample, productive Simpson clonality was calculated as the square root of Simpson's diversity index over productive rearrangements. What TCRdb holds here is the immuneACCESS table cut down to in-frame rearrangements. Part of the clones is not present; checked against another copy, under half of the missing clones reflect an unresolved V gene, and the others are unexplained. V and J calls and clone size follow that table, whereas D and trimming were derived from the DNA. The sample table lists about 95,000 clones, 89% of them with a count of one. The ten largest clones represent around 2.8% of the sample.

CDR1 and CDR2 are drawn from the germline V gene: KGHSH, LQKENI. V is reduced by 3 bases and J by 10 bases, leaving a spacing of 15 bases between them. The CDR3 holds 13 amino acids from the cysteine to the phenylalanine. Only the CDR3 portion is preserved as DNA: 39 bases, with reading frame beginning at the first base. Regarding this clone: It has no known antigen specificity. Per-nucleotide qualities are absent, and no much larger clonotype sits a single base away.

One collaborating source in Seattle enrolled patients while the patients were actively infected and followed the patients over time throughout the course of disease. The collaborating institutions used their own protocols to collect whole blood in K2EDTA tubes. Collaborator samples were shipped for TCRbeta analysis as frozen whole blood, isolated PBMCs, or DNA extracted from either sample type. The sequence was collected from a man aged 50 to 59 with COVID-19, enrolled during active disease. Sequenced input: peripheral blood. The chain is assembled from TRBV18 and TRBJ1-1, and possibly TRBD1, on 5 matching bases. The CDR3 in this case is CASSPRQGAGAFF. The DNA sequence is TGTGCCAGCTCACCCCGACAAGGGGCTGGAGCTTTCTTT. The CDR3 plus the reference TRBV18 and TRBJ1-1 genes for the other parts give the full variable domain: NAGVMQNPRHLVRRRGQEARLRCSPMKGHSHVYWYRQLPEEGLKFMVYLQKENIIDESGMPKERFSAEFPKEGPSILRIQQVVRGDSAAYFCASSPRQGAGAFFGQGTRLTVV.